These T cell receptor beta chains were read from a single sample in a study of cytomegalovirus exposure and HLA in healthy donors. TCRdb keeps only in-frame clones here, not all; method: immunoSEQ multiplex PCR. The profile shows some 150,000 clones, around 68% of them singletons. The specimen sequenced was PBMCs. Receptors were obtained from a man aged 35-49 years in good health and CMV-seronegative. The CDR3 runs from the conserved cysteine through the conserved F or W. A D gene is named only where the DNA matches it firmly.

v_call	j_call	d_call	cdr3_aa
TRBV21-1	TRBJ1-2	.	CASSKGPETELYNYGYTF
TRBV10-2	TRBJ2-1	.	CASRAHNEQFF
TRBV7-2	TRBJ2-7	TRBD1	CASSLDSRGRNYEQYF
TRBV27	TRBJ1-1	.	CASSSLGLPYPEAFF
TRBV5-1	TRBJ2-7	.	CASSLGSGSYEQYF
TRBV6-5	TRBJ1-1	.	CASSDQGNTEAFF
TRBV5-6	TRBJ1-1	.	CASSEKISNLATEAFF
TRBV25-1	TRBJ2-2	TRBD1	CASSEDRGASGELFF
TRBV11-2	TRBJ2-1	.	CASSTQGPEQFF
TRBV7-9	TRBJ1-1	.	CASTGLMNTEAFF
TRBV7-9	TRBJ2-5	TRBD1	CASSFMGQGAGRQETQYF
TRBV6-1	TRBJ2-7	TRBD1	CATTQDRLTAYEQYF
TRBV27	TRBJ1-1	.	CASSLRWSGGQAFF
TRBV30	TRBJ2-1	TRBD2	CASRGGRRNEQFF
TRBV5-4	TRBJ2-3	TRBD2	CASSRAGTTTDTQYF
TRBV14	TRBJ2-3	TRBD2	CASSSVTGTSVTDTQYF
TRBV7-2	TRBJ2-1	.	CASSLAGGRYEQFF
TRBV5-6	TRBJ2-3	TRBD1	CASSFSDRGLTDTQYF
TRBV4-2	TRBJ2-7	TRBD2	CASSHTSGGIYEQYF
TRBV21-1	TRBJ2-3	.	CASSKGSSGLSSTDTQYF
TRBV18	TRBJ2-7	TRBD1	CASRNTGGNEQYF
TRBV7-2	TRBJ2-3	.	CASSLLRRGTSTDTQYF
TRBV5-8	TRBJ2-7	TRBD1	CASSLATGVKYF
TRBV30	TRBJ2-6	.	CAWSRGSGANVLTF
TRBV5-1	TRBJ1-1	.	CASSWGPVNTEAFF
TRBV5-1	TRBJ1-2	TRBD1	CASSLAGTGWAENGYTF
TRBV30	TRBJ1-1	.	CAWSVRGSWTMNTEAFF
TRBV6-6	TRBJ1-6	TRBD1	CASKDRGDGRNSPLHF